This T cell receptor beta chain emerged from a study of blood T cell repertoires in COVID-19. The CDR3 is 14 amino acids. Germline lookup yields CDR1 MDHEN and CDR2 SYDVKM. The ends lost 7 bases at V and 0 bases at J; junction bases unmatched: 2. Some clones are missing from TCRdb's copy, which holds only in-frame ones; the method was immunoSEQ multiplex PCR. The sample holds approximately 120,000 clones, about 80% seen once. The receptor's source is a woman aged 45-65 years with acute or convalescent COVID-19. Sequences were obtained from peripheral blood. The chain is built from TRBV28 and TRBJ2-2; TRBD2 matches 7 bases. Here the CDR3 DNA reads TGTGCCAGCACGGGGGGATCGAACACCGGGGAGCTGTTTTTT. Amino acid sequence: CASTGGSNTGELFF.